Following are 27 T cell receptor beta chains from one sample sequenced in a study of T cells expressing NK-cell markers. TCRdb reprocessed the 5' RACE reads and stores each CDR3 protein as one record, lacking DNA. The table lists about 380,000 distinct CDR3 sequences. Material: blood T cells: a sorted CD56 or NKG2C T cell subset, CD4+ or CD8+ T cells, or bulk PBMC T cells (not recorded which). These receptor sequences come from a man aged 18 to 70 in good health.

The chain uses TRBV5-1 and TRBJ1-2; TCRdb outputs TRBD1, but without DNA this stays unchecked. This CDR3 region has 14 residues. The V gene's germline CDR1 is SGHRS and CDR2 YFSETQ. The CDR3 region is CASSLMSGVNGYTF.

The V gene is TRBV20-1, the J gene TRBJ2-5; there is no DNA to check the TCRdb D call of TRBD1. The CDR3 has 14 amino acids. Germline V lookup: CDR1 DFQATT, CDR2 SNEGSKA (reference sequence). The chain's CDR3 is CSARDGWYQETQYF.

The CDR3 protein is CASSKGPPLGQETYEQYF. This chain joins TRBV21-1 and TRBJ2-7; TCRdb's D call, TRBD1, is unchecked because there is no DNA. TRBV21-1 is noted as a pseudogene. CDR3 length: 18 residues.

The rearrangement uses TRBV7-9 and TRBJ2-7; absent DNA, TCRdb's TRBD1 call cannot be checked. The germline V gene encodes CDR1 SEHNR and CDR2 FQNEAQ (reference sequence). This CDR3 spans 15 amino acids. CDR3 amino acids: CASSLRDRASGEQYF.

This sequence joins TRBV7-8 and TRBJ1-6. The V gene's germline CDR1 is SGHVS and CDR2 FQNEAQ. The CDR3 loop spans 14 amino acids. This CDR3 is CASSLVHFNSPLHF. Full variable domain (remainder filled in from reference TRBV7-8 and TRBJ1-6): GAGVSQSPRYKVAKRGQDVALRCDPISGHVSLFWYQQALGQGPEFLTYFQNEAQLDKSGLPSDRFFAERPEGSVSTLKIQRTQQEDSAVYLCASSLVHFNSPLHFGNGTRLTVT.

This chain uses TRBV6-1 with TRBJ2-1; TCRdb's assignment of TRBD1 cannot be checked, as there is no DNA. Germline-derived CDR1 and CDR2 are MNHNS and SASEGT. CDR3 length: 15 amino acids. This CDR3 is CASRPRDRDSNEQFF.

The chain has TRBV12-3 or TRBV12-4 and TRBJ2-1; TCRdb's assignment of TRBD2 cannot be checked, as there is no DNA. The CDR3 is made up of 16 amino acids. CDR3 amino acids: CASSFTSGGRGNEQFF.

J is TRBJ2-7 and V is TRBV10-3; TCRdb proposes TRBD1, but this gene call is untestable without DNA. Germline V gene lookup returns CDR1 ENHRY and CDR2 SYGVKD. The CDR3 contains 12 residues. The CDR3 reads CAIGQGPYEQYF.

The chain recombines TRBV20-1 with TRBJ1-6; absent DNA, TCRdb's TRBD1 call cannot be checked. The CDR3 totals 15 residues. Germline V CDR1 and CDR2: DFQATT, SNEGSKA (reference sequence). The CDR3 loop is CSAREFTGTTSPLHF.

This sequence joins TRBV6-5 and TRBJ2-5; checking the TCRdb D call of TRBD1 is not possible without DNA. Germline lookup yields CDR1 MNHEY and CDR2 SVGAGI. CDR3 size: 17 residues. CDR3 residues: CASSSILVTDRQETQYF.

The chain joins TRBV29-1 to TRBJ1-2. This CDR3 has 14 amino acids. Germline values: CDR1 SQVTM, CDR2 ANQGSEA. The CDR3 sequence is CSVVSASSNYGYTF.

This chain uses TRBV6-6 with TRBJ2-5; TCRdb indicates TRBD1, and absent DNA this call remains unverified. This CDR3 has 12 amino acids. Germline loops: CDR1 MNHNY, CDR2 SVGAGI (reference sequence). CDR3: CASEGRGETQYF.

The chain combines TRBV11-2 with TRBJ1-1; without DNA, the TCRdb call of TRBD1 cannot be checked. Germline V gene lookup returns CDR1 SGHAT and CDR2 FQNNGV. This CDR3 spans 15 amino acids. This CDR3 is CASSFIRQGGTEAFF.

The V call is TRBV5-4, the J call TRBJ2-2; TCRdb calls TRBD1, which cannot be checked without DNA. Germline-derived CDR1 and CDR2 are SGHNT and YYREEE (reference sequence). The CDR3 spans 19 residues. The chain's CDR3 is CASSLARLGRGPVVGELFF.

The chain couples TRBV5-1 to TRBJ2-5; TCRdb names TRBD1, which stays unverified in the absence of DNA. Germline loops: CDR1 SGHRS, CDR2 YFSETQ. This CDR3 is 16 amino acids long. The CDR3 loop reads CASSNGANMGGETQYF.

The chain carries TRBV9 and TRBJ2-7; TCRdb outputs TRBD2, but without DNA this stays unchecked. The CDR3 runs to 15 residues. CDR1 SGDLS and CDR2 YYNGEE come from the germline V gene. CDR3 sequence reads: CASSVATGLRSEQYF.

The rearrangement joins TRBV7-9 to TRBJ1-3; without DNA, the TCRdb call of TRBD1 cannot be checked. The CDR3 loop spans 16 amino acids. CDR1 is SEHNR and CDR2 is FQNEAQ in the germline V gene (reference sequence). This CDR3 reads CASSSGPVISGNTIYF. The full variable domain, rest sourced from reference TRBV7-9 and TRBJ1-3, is DTGVSQNPRHKITKRGQNVTFRCDPISEHNRLYWYRQTLGQGPEFLTYFQNEAQLEKSRLLSDRFSAERPKGSFSTLEIQRTEQGDSAMYLCASSSGPVISGNTIYFGEGSWLTVV.

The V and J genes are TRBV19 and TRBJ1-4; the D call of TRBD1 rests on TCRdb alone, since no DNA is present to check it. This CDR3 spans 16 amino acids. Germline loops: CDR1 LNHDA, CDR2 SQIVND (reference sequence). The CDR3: CASSTAGQGWFEKLFF.

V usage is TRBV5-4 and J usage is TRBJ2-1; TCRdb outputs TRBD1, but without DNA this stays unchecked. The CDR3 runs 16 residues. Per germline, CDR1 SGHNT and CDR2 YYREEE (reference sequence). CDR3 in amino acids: CASSVAGTGASGEQFF. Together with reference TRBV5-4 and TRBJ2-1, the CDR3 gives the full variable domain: ETGVTQSPTHLIKTRGQQVTLRCSSQSGHNTVSWYQQALGQGPQFIFQYYREEENGRGNFPPRFSGLQFPNYSSELNVNALELDDSALYLCASSVAGTGASGEQFFGPGTRLTVL.

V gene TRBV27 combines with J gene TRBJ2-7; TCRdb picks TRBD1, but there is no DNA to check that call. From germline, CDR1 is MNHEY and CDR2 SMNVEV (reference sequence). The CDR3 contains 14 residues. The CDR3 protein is CASSPPTRSYEQYF.

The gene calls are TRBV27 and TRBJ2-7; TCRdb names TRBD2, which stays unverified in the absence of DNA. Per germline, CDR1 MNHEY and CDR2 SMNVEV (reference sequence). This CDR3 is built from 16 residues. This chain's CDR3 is CASSPPGLAGSYEQYF.

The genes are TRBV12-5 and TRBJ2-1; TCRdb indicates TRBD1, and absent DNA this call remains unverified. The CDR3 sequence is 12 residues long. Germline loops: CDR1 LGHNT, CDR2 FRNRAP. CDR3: CASGPPTNEQFF.

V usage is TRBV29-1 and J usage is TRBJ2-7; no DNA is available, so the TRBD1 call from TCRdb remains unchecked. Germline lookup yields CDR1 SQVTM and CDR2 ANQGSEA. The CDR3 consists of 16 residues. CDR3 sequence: CSVAGGGTGSTYEQYF.

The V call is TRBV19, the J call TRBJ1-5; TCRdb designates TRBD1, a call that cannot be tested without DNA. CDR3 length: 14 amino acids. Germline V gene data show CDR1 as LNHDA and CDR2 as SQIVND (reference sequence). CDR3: CASKRGFSNQPQHF.

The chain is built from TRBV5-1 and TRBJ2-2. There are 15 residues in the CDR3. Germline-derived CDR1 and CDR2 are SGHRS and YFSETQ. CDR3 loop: CASSPFGANTGELFF.

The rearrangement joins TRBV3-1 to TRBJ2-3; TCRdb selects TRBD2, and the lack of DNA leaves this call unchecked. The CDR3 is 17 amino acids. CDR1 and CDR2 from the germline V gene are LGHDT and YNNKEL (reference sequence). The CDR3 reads CASSLNGGGVSTDTQYF.

CDR3 in amino acids: CASGTRTGILWEETQYF. J is TRBJ2-5 and V is TRBV6-1; no DNA is available, so the TRBD1 call from TCRdb remains unchecked. This CDR3 comprises 17 residues. CDR1 and CDR2 from the germline V gene are MNHNS and SASEGT.